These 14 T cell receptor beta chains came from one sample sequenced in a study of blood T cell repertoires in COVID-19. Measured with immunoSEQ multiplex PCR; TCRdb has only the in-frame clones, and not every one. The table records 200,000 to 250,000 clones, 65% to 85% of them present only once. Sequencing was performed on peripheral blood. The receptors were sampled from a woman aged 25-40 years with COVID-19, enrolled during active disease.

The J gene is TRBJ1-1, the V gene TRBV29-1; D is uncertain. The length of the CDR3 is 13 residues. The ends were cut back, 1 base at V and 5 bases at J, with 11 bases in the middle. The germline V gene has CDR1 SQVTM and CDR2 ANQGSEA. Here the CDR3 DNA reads TGCAGCGTTGAAGCCTACAGTAATACTGAAGCTTTCTTT. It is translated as CSVEAYSNTEAFF. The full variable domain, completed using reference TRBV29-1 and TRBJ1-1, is SAVISQKPSRDICQRGTSLTIQCQVDSQVTMMFWYRQQPGQSLTLIATANQGSEATYESGFVIDKFPISRPNLTFSTLTVSNMSPEDSSIYLCSVEAYSNTEAFFGQGTRLTVV.

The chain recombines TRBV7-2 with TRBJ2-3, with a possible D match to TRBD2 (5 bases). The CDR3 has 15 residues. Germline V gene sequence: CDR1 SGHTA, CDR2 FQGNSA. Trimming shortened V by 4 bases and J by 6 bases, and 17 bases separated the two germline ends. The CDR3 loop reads CASSSTLGRGDTQYF. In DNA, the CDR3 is TGTGCCAGCAGCTCGACACTTGGGAGAGGGGATACGCAGTATTTT.

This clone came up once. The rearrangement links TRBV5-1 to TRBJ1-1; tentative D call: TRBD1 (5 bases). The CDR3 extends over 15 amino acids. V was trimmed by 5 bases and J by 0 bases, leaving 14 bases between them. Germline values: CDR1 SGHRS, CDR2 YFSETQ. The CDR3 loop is CASSYTGGMNTEAFF. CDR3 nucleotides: TGCGCCAGCAGTTACACGGGGGGGATGAACACTGAAGCTTTCTTT.

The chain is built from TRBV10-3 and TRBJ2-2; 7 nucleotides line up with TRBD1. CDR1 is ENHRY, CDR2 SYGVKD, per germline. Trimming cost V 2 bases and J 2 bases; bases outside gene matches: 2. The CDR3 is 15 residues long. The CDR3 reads CAISERGRNTGELFF. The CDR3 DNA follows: TGTGCCATCAGTGAGAGGGGGCGCAACACCGGGGAGCTGTTTTTT.

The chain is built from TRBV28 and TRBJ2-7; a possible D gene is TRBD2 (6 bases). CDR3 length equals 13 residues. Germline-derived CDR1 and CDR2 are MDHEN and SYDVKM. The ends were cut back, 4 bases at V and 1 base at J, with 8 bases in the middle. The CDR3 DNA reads TGTGCCAGCAGTTACGGGGGTTCCTACGAGCAGTACTTC. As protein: CASSYGGSYEQYF. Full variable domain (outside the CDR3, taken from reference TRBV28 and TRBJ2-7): DVKVTQSSRYLVKRTGEKVFLECVQDMDHENMFWYRQDPGLGLRLIYFSYDVKMKEKGDIPEGYSVSREKKERFSLILESASTNQTSMYLCASSYGGSYEQYFGPGTRLTVT.

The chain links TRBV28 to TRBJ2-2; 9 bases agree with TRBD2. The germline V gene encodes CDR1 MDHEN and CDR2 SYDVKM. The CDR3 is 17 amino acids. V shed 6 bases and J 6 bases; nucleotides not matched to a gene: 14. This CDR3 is CASSPPGGGGASGELFF. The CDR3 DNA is TGTGCCAGCAGCCCCCCCGGTGGCGGGGGGGCTTCCGGGGAGCTGTTTTTT.

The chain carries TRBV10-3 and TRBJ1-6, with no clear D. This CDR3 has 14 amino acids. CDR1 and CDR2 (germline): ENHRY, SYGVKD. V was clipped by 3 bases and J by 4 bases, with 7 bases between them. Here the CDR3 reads CAISDTEYNSPLHF. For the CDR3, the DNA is TGTGCCATCAGTGATACAGAATATAATTCACCCCTCCACTTT.

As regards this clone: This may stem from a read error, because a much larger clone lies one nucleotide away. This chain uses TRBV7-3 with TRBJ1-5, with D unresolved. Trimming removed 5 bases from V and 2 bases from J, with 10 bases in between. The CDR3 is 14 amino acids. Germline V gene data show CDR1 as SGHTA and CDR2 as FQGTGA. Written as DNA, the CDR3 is TGTGCCAGCAGCCCCTCCGGAGGCAATCAGCCCCAGCATTTT. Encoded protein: CASSPSGGNQPQHF.

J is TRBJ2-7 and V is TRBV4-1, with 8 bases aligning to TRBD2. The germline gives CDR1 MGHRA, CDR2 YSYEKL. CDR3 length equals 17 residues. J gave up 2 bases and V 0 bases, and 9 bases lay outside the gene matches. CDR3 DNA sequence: TGCGCCAGCAGCCAAGATCCGGGGGGGGCCTTCACCTACGAGCAGTACTTC. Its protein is CASSQDPGGAFTYEQYF.

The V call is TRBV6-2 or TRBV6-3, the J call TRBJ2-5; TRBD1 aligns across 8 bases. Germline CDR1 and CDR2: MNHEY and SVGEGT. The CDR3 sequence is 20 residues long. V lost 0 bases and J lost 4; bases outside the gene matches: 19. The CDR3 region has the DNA TGTGCCAGCAGTTACTCGAGGCCGACAGGGGTGAAAGTAGGAGGAGAGACCCAGTACTTC. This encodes CASSYSRPTGVKVGGETQYF.

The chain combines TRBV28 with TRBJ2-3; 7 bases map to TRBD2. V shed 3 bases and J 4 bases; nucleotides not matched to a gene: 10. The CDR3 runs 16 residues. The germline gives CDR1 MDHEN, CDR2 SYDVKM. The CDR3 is CASSFPLSGKSDTQYF. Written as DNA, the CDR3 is TGTGCCAGCAGTTTCCCCTTAAGCGGGAAGTCAGATACGCAGTATTTT.

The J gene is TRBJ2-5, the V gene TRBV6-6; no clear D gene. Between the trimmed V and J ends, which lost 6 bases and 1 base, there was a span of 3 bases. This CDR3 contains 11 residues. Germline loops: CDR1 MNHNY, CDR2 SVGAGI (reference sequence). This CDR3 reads CASRLQETQYF. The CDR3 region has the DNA TGTGCCAGCAGACTCCAAGAGACCCAGTACTTC.

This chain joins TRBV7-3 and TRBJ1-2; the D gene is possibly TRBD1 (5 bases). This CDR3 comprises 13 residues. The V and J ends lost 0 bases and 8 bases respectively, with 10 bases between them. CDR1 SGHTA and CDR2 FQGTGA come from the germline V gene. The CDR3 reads CASSLTGGRGYTF. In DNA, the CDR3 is TGTGCCAGCAGCTTAACGGGGGGTCGCGGCTACACCTTC.

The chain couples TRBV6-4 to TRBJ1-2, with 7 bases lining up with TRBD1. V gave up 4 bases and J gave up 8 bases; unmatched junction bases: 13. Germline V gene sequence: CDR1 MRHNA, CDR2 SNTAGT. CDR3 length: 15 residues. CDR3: CASSGWAGGKEGYTF. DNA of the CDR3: TGTGCCAGCAGTGGCTGGGCAGGGGGGAAAGAGGGCTACACCTTC.